Here is one TCR beta chain with its context. Its target is not known. TCR beta CDR3 regions were amplified from RNA transcripts. The primer set for the first-round RT-PCR of the TCR CDR3 was HTBI. TCRdb re-derived calls from the multiplex PCR reads in MiXCR, one entry per CDR3 protein. The data contain roughly 500,000 distinct CDR3 sequences, under 25% of them singletons. Ophthalmopathy patients had moderate-to-severe active disease, CAS ≥3, NOSPECS ≥4, and disease duration under 3 months. Researchers barred patients who had uncontrolled infection, other autoimmune disease, pregnancy or lactation. These data are taken from a study of T cells in Graves' hyperthyroidism and ophthalmopathy. Notes on the study in general: Most thyroid clonotypes expanded above 0.001 were also detected in blood. For ophthalmopathy, model prediction preceded onset by a median 6.5 months.

The CDR3 loop spans 9 amino acids. Trimming removed 5 bases from V and 8 bases from J, with 6 bases in between. In germline, CDR1 is DFQATT, CDR2 SNEGSKA (reference sequence). Sequencing input: blood. This TCR was recovered from a woman aged 70-85 years with Graves' ophthalmopathy. The chain employs TRBV20-1 and TRBJ1-2; D is ambiguous. In nucleotides, the CDR3 is TGCAGTGCTGTCGGAGGCTACACCTTC. Its protein product is CSAVGGYTF.